This T cell receptor beta chain was sequenced in a study of blood T cell repertoires in COVID-19. Study context: From the United States, Italy and Spain came samples of acute and convalescent COVID-19.

The repertoire was sequenced with immunoSEQ multiplex PCR; TCRdb's copy has only in-frame clones and lacks some. This table has some 140,000 clones, about four fifths appearing once. CDR1 ENHRY and CDR2 SYGVKD come from the germline V gene. The CDR3 runs to 13 residues. J lost 6 bases, V lost 7 bases, and 6 bases had no gene match. What was sequenced was peripheral blood. This sequence originates from an elderly woman with acute or convalescent COVID-19. J is TRBJ1-5 and V is TRBV10-3, with 7 nucleotides matching TRBD1. The CDR3 coding sequence is TGTGCCATCAATCAGGGGGTACGTCAGCCCCAGCATTTT. This codes for CAINQGVRQPQHF.